This T cell receptor (beta chain) was identified in a study of cytomegalovirus exposure and HLA in healthy donors. Germline values: CDR1 KGHSH, CDR2 LQKENI. The CDR3 consists of 15 residues. Trimming removed 3 bases at V and 3 bases at J, with 11 bases between. Both 60 Vbeta primers and 13 Jbeta primers went into the PCR. This table comes from immunoSEQ multiplex PCR, and its TCRdb copy is limited to in-frame clones, with some not included. The sample has 110,000 or so clones, more than 70% seen once; the top ten hold 16%. General study findings and limits: Exclusion applied to some V segments, including TRBV6-2 and TRBV6-3, as they were indistinguishable. Later analysis identified a missense DCLRE1C variant that was linked to TCR beta V- and J-gene trimming.

In regard to this clone: Its specificity is not known.

The rearrangement links TRBV18 to TRBJ1-4, with D possibly matching TRBD1 (6 bases). Sequenced: PBMCs. The TCR comes from a man between 45 and 60 years old in good health and CMV-seropositive. The CDR3 DNA is TGTGCCAGCTCACCTCCCGACAGGTCTAATGAAAAACTGTTTTTT. It encodes CASSPPDRSNEKLFF. The complete variable domain, with remaining parts taken from reference TRBV18 and TRBJ1-4, reads NAGVMQNPRHLVRRRGQEARLRCSPMKGHSHVYWYRQLPEEGLKFMVYLQKENIIDESGMPKERFSAEFPKEGPSILRIQQVVRGDSAAYFCASSPPDRSNEKLFFGSGTQLSVL.